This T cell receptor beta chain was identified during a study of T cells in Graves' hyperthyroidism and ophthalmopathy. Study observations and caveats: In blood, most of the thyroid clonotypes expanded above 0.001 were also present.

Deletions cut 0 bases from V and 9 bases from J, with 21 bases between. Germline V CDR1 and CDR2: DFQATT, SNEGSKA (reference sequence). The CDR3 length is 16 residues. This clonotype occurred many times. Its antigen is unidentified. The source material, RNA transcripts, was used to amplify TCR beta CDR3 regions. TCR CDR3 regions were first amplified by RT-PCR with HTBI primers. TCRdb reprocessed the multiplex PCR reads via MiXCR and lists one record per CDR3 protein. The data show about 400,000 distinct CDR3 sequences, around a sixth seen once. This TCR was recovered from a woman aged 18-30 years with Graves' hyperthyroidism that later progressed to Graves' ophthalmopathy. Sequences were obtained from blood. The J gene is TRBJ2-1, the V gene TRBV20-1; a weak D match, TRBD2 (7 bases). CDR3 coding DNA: TGCAGTGCTAGAGATGGGAGGACTAGAGGGGGGATTGAGCAGTTCTTC. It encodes CSARDGRTRGGIEQFF.